This T cell receptor (beta chain) emerged from a study of blood T cell repertoires in COVID-19 (TCRdb year 2020). With regard to the full study: Samples covering the acute and convalescent phases of COVID-19 were provided by collaborators in the United States, Italy and Spain. The material from the prospective study consisted of cDNA or gDNA derived from T cells, B-cell-depleted T cells, or PBMCs. Deeply sampled blood TCRbeta repertoires from subjects exposed to, actively infected with, or recovered from COVID-19 were included in the dataset. Samples were obtained from the ongoing ImmuneRACE study (first 160 participants) and from over a thousand subjects provided by 6 global collaborators. Sample metadata almost always included a de-identified subject ID, COVID-19 status, age in years and sex. Where available, HLA class I and class II types were obtained from metadata supplied by the sample provider rather than from assay-based typing. The repertoires were made available in a free public database intended to serve as a resource for research on the immune response to SARS-CoV-2.

Study-wide conclusions, independent of this receptor: How much clinical and demographic metadata was included differed by source and by participant, and the metadata was provided uncurated.

CDR1 and CDR2, per the germline V gene (reference sequence), are LGHDT and YNNKEL. The CDR3 spans 15 residues, from the cysteine through the phenylalanine. Only CDR3 DNA is held: 45 bases, read in frame from base 1. The junction shows trimming of 3 bases on V and 4 bases on J, and the gene matches do not reach 2 bases of it. Participants in the prospective study were enrolled through a virtual design, were aged roughly 18 to 90 years, and lived in about two dozen United States geographic areas. In the prospective study, participants were assigned to cohorts based on the clinical history participants reported in a screening survey and a study questionnaire. For ImmuneRACE Cohort 3, a participant was defined as recovered based on two consecutive negative NP/OP PCR tests, clearance by a healthcare professional, or resolution of symptoms. Mobile phlebotomists in the prospective study collected whole blood, serum and a nasopharyngeal or oropharyngeal swab from every participant. Additional blood draws and questionnaires over an approximately two-month period could optionally be provided by prospective study participants. Prospective study blood samples were shipped either frozen or at room temperature before DNA extraction.

The immunoSEQ Assay, a bias-controlled multiplex PCR, was used to amplify TCRbeta CDR3 regions from genomic DNA. Regarding the original processing steps: Nucleated cell counts per sample were estimated from amplification of reference gene primers within the assay. To quantify the absolute abundance of each unique TCRbeta CDR3 rearrangement, sequence reads were collapsed and filtered. For each sample, productive Simpson clonality was calculated as the square root of Simpson's diversity index across productive rearrangements. Not all clones reach the TCRdb copy of this immuneACCESS table, which keeps in-frame sequences only. Checked studies attribute under half of the gap to unresolved V genes and leave the rest unexplained. The V and J calls and the clone size are those of that table, but D and trimming were determined from the DNA. Recorded for this sample are hundreds of thousands of clones; 89% of them occurred a single time. Roughly a tenth of the sample is held by the ten biggest clonotypes.

Concerning this clone: No antigen is known for it. Base qualities are not recorded, but no much larger clone differs from it by a single base.

The receptor comes from a woman between 40 and 50 years old who had recovered from COVID-19. Rearrangement joined TRBV3-1 (or the pseudogene TRBV3-2) to TRBJ2-7, with 14 bases aligning to TRBD2. Source material: PBMCs or T cells enriched from blood (not recorded which). Read as DNA, the sequence is TGTGCCAGCAGCCACGGGACTAGCGGGAGTTACGAGCAGTACTTC. This yields the protein CASSHGTSGSYEQYF.